These 10 T cell receptor beta chains were sequenced from one sample in a study of T cell repertoires in cytomegalovirus infection. Their cognate antigens are unknown. TCRdb passed the reads through MiXCR, listing each CDR3 protein once. The repertoire holds about 920,000 distinct CDR3 sequences, with approximately 32% as singletons. This sample comprised cultured CD8+ T cells from PBMCs, obtained from culture after CMV antigen stimulation. These receptors came from a human donor in good health (CMV status not recorded). Some clones in this sample may be carry-over from other donors' samples.

This clonotype was counted a single time. V is TRBV18 and J is TRBJ2-1; 8 positions match TRBD1. CDR3 size: 17 residues. The germline V gene encodes CDR1 KGHSH and CDR2 LQKENI. V shed 3 bases, J shed 2 bases, and the junction held 9 bases outside the gene matches. The CDR3 bases are TGTGCCAGCTCACCGACCTCGGGGGACAGGACCTACAATGAGCAGTTCTTC. It yields the protein CASSPTSGDRTYNEQFF.

V and J are TRBV6-1 and TRBJ1-1; tentative D call: TRBD1 (6 bases). CDR1 and CDR2 (germline): MNHNS, SASEGT. The CDR3 contains 16 residues. The V gene lost 2 bases and the J gene lost 3 bases, with 16 bases spanning the gap. CDR3 coding DNA: TGTGCCAGCAGTGAATACGGGGGGCTAAGGGACACTGAAGCTTTCTTT. Protein: CASSEYGGLRDTEAFF.

This clonotype was observed a handful of times. This chain links TRBV10-3 with TRBJ2-7; TRBD1 might be the D (5 bases). Germline values: CDR1 ENHRY, CDR2 SYGVKD. The CDR3 is 14 residues long. Trimming left V 1 base short and J 2 bases short, with 9 bases between. CDR3 DNA sequence: TGTGCCATCAGTGAGTTCGGACAAACCTACGAGCAGTACTTC. Encoded protein: CAISEFGQTYEQYF.

The chain recombines TRBV5-4 with TRBJ2-1; 9 nucleotides align to TRBD1. CDR3 length: 14 amino acids. V was pared by 2 bases and J by 8 bases, with 5 bases of the junction left unmatched. Germline V gene lookup returns CDR1 SGHNT and CDR2 YYREEE (reference sequence). CDR3 sequence reads: CASSFTGGFDEQFF. The DNA for the CDR3 is TGTGCCAGCAGCTTTACAGGGGGCTTCGATGAGCAGTTCTTC.

The chain couples TRBV20-1 to TRBJ2-5; 9 bases map to TRBD2. The junction had 8 bases not matched to a gene; V was cut back by 1 base and J by 5 bases. Germline CDR1 and CDR2: DFQATT and SNEGSKA (reference sequence). The CDR3 runs 15 residues. Here the CDR3 reads CSARGAGGPLETQYF. DNA of the CDR3: TGCAGTGCTAGAGGCGCGGGGGGGCCCTTGGAGACCCAGTACTTC.

The chain is built from TRBV18 and TRBJ2-3; D is unresolved. V lost 0 bases and J lost 0, with 10 bases in between. CDR1 KGHSH and CDR2 LQKENI come from the germline V gene. This CDR3 comprises 16 residues. The CDR3 spells CASSPPLSGSTDTQYF. CDR3 nucleotide sequence: TGTGCCAGCTCACCACCTTTGTCCGGGAGCACAGATACGCAGTATTTT.

This clonotype was counted at least ten times. The genes are TRBV7-9 and TRBJ1-5; no clear D gene. CDR1 is SEHNR, CDR2 FQNEAQ, per germline (reference sequence). Between the trimmed V and J ends, which lost 7 bases and 4 bases, there was a span of 14 bases. CDR3 size: 14 residues. The CDR3 reads CASKGEGWNQPQHF. For the CDR3, the DNA is TGTGCCAGCAAAGGTGAGGGATGGAATCAGCCCCAGCATTTT.

The chain recombines TRBV2 with TRBJ2-1, with 9 bases aligning to TRBD1. V lost 5 bases, J lost 7 bases, and 9 bases stayed unmatched. From germline, CDR1 is SNHLY and CDR2 FYNNEI. This CDR3 contains 15 residues. CDR3 region: CASSRSGQGLNEQFF. The CDR3 nucleotides read TGTGCCAGCAGTAGGTCTGGACAGGGGTTGAATGAGCAGTTCTTC. Full variable domain (remainder filled in from reference TRBV2 and TRBJ2-1): EPEVTQTPSHQVTQMGQEVILRCVPISNHLYFYWYRQILGQKVEFLVSFYNNEISEKSEIFDDQFSVERPDGSNFTLKIRSTKLEDSAMYFCASSRSGQGLNEQFFGPGTRLTVL.

This clonotype was counted at least ten times. The chain is built from TRBV7-2 and TRBJ2-7; unclear D gene. V lost 5 bases, J lost 2 bases, and 13 bases lay in between. Germline V gene data show CDR1 as SGHTA and CDR2 as FQGNSA. This CDR3 region has 14 residues. The CDR3, as DNA: TGTGCCAGCAGCCCCCGACACAAGACCTACGAGCAGTACTTC. Protein sequence: CASSPRHKTYEQYF.

This clonotype was found a few times. The rearrangement joins TRBV6-6 to TRBJ2-4; D perhaps matches TRBD1 (6 bases). Germline CDR1 reads MNHNY; CDR2 reads SVGAGI (reference sequence). Between the trimmed V and J ends, which lost 5 bases and 3 bases, there was a span of 20 bases. The CDR3 extends over 17 amino acids. Written as DNA, the CDR3 is TGTGCCAGCAGTGAGGTCGGTGGTCAGGGACACAAAAACATTCAGTACTTC. Translated: CASSEVGGQGHKNIQYF.